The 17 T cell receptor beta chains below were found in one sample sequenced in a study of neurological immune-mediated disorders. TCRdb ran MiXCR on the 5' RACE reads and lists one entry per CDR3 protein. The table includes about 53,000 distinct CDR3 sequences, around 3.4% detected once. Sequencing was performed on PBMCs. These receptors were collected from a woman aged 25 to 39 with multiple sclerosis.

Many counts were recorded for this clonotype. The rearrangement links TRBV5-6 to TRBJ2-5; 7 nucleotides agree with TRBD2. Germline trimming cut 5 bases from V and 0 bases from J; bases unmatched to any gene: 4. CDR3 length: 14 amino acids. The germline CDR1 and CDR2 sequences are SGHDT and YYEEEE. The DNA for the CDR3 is TGTGCCAGCAGGGGGGGGACGTACCAAGAGACCCAGTACTTC. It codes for CASRGGTYQETQYF. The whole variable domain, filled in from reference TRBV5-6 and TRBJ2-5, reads DAGVTQSPTHLIKTRGQQVTLRCSPKSGHDTVSWYQQALGQGPQFIFQYYEEEERQRGNFPDRFSGHQFPNYSSELNVNALLLGDSALYLCASRGGTYQETQYFGPGTRLLVL.

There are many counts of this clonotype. This chain's CDR3 is CSVAGRDRGLRWNTEAFF. CDR3 bases: TGCAGCGTTGCAGGTCGGGACAGGGGGTTAAGATGGAACACTGAAGCTTTCTTT. The chain carries TRBV29-1 and TRBJ1-1, with 11 bases fitting TRBD1. With 4 bases clipped from V and 1 base from J, the junction kept 14 bases outside the gene matches. CDR1 is SQVTM, CDR2 ANQGSEA, per germline. The CDR3 sequence is 18 residues long.

CDR3 coding DNA: TGTGCCAGCAGCTTAATCAATCAGCCCCAGCATTTT. This sequence encodes CASSLINQPQHF. V usage is TRBV7-2 and J usage is TRBJ1-5, with unresolved D. Trimming stripped 2 bases from V and 3 bases from J, with 2 bases between. This CDR3 has 12 amino acids. Germline V gene sequence: CDR1 SGHTA, CDR2 FQGNSA.

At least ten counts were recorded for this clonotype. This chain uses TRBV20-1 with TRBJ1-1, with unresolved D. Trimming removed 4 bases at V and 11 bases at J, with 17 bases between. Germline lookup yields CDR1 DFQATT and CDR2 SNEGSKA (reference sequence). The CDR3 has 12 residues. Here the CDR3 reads CSANMPGVDAFF. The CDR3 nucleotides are TGCAGTGCTAACATGCCCGGGGTAGATGCTTTCTTT.

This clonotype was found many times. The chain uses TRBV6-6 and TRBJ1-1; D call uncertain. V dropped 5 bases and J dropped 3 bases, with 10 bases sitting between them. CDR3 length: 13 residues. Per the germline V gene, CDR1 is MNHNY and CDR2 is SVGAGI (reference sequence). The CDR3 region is CASSGWGYTEAFF. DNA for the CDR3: TGTGCCAGCAGTGGTTGGGGATACACTGAAGCTTTCTTT.

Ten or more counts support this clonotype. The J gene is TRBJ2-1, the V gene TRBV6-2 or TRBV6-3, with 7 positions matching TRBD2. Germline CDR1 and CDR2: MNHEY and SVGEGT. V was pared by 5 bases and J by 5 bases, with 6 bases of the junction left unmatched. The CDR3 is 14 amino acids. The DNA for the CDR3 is TGTGCCAGCAGTGCCATGACTAGCAACAATGAGCAGTTCTTC. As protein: CASSAMTSNNEQFF.

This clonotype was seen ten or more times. CDR3 DNA sequence: TGTGCCAGCAGTTACAGACAGAGCAATCAGCCCCAGCATTTT. Translating gives CASSYRQSNQPQHF. The rearrangement links TRBV6-2 or TRBV6-3 to TRBJ1-5; D is possibly TRBD1 (5 bases). Trimming removed 2 bases from V and 1 base from J, with 6 bases in between. Germline V gene data show CDR1 as MNHEY and CDR2 as SVGEGT. The CDR3 covers 14 residues.

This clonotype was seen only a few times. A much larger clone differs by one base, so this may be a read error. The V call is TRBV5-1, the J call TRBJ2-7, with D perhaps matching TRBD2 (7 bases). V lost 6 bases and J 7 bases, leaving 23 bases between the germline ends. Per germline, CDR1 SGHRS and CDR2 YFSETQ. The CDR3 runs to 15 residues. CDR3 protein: CASNSRGAVNEEQYF. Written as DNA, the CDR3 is TGCGCCAGCAACTCCCGGGGGGCAGTTAACGAAGAGCAGTACTTC.

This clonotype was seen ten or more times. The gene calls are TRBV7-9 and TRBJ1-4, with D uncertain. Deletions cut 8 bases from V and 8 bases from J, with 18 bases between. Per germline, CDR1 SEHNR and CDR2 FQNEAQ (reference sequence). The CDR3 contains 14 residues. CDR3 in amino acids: CASLRTDRGEKLFF. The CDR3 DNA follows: TGTGCCAGCCTTAGAACAGATCGAGGGGAAAAACTGTTTTTT.

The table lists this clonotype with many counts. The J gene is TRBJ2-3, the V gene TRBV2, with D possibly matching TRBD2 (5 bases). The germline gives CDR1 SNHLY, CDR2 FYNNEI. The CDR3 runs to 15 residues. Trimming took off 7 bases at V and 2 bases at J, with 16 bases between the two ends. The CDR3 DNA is TGTGCCAGCACGAGGGCCCATGGTTCCACAGATACGCAGTATTTT. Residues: CASTRAHGSTDTQYF.

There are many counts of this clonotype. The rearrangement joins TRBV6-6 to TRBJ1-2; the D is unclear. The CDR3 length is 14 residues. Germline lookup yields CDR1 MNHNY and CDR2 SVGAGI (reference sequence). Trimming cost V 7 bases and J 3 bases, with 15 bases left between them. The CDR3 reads CASTLPGAYYGYTF. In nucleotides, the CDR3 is TGTGCCAGCACCCTACCCGGAGCATACTATGGCTACACCTTC.

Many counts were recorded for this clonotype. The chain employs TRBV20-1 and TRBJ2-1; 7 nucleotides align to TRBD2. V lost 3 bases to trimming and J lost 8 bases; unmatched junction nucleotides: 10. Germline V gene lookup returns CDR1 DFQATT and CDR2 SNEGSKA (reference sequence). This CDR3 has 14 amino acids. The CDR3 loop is CSASGAGEGHEQFF. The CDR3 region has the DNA TGCAGTGCTAGTGGGGCGGGAGAGGGCCATGAGCAGTTCTTC.

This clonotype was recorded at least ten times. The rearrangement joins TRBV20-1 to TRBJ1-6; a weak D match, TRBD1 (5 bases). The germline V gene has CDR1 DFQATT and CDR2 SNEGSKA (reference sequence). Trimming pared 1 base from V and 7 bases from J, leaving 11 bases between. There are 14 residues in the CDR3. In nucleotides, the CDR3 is TGCAGTGCTAGAGTAGCAGGGTACAATTCACCCCTCCACTTT. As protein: CSARVAGYNSPLHF.

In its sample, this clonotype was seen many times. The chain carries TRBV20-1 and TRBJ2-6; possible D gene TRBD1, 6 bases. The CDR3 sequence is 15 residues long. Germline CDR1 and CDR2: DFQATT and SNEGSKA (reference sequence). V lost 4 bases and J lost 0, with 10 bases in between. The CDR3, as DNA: TGCAGTGCTACCAGGGACAACTCTGGGGCCAACGTCCTGACTTTC. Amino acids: CSATRDNSGANVLTF.

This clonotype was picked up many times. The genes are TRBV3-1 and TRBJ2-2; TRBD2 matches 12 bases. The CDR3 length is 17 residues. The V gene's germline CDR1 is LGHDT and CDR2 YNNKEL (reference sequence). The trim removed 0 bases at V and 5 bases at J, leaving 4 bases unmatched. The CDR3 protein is CASSQEGLAGGTGELFF. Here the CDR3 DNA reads TGTGCCAGCAGCCAAGAGGGACTAGCGGGCGGTACCGGGGAGCTGTTTTTT.

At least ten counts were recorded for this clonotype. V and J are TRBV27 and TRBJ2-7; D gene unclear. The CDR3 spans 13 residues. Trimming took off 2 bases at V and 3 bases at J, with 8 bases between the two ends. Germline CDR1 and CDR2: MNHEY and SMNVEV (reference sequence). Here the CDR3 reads CASSLGPGYEQYF. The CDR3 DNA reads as TGTGCCAGCAGTTTAGGGCCCGGCTACGAGCAGTACTTC.

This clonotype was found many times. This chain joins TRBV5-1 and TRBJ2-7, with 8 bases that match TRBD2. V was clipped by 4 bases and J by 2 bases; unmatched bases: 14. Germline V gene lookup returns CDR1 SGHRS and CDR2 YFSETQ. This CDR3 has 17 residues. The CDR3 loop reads CASSPRGSGDTPYEQYF. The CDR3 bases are TGCGCCAGCAGCCCGCGCGGTAGCGGGGATACACCCTACGAGCAGTACTTC.